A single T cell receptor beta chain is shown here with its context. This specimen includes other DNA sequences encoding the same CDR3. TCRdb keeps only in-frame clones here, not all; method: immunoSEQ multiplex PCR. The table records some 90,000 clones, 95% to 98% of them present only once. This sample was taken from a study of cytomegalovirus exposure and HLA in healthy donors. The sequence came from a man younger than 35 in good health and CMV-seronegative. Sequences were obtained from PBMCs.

CDR3 loop: CASSPGLAGYEQFF. The CDR3 DNA reads TGTGCCAGCTCACCAGGACTAGCGGGATATGAGCAGTTCTTC. This chain uses TRBV18 with TRBJ2-1, with TRBD2 matching 12 bases. Per germline, CDR1 KGHSH and CDR2 LQKENI. This CDR3 has 14 amino acids. V shed 2 bases and J 8 bases; nucleotides not matched to a gene: 1.